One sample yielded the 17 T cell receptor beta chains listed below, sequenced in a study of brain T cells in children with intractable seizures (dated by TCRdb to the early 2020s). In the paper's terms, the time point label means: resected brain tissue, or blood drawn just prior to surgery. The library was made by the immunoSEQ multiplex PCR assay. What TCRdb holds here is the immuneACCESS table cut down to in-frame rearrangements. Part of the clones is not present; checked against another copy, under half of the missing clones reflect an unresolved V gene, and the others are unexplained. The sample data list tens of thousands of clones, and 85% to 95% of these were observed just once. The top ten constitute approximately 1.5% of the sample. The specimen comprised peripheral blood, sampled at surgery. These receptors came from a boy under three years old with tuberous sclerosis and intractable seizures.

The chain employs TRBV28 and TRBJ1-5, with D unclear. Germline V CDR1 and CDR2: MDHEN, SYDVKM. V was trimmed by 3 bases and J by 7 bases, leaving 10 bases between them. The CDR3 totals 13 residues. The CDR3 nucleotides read TGTGCCAGCAGTTTTGGGTCCGAGCAGCCCCAGCATTTT. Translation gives CASSFGSEQPQHF.

CDR3 protein: CASSSGSYEQYF. For the CDR3, the DNA is TGTGCCAGCAGTTCGGGGAGCTACGAGCAGTACTTC. This chain links TRBV28 with TRBJ2-7; perhaps TRBD2 as D (5 bases). The CDR3 sequence is 12 residues long. From germline, CDR1 is MDHEN and CDR2 SYDVKM. Trimming left V 4 bases short and J 3 bases short, with 7 bases between.

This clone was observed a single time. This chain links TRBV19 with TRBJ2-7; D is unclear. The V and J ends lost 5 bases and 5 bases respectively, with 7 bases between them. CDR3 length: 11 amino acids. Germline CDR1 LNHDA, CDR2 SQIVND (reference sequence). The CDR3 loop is CASSGGNEQYF. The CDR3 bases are TGTGCCAGTAGTGGCGGAAACGAGCAGTACTTC.

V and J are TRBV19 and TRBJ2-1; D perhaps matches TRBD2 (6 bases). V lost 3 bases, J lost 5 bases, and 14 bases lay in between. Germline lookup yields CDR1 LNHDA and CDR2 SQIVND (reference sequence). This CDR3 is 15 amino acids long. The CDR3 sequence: CASSIAGTVNNEQFF. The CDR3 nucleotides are TGTGCCAGTAGTATTGCGGGGACCGTCAACAATGAGCAGTTCTTC. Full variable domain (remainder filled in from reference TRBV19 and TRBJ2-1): DGGITQSPKYLFRKEGQNVTLSCEQNLNHDAMYWYRQDPGQGLRLIYYSQIVNDFQKGDIAEGYSVSREKKESFPLTVTSAQKNPTAFYLCASSIAGTVNNEQFFGPGTRLTVL.

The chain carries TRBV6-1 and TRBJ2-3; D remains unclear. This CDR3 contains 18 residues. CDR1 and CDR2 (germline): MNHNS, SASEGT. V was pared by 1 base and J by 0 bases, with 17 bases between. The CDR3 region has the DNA TGTGCCAGCAGTGAAGACCGGCGTGGAATTATAAGCACAGATACGCAGTATTTT. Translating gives CASSEDRRGIISTDTQYF.

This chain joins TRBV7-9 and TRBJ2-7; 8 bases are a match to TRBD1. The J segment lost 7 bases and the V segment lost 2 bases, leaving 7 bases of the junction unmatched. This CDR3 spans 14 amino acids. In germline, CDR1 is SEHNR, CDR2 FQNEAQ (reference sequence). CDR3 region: CASSLNQGAREQYF. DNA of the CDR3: TGTGCCAGCAGCTTAAACCAGGGGGCAAGGGAGCAGTACTTC. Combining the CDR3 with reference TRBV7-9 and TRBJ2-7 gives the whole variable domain DTGVSQNPRHKITKRGQNVTFRCDPISEHNRLYWYRQTLGQGPEFLTYFQNEAQLEKSRLLSDRFSAERPKGSFSTLEIQRTEQGDSAMYLCASSLNQGAREQYFGPGTRLTVT.

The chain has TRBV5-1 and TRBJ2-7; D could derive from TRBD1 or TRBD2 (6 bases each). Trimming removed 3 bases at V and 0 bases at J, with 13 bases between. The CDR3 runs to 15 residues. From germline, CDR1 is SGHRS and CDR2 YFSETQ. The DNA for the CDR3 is TGCGCCAGCAGCTGGGGGCCGGGAGCCTCCTACGAGCAGTACTTC. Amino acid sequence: CASSWGPGASYEQYF.

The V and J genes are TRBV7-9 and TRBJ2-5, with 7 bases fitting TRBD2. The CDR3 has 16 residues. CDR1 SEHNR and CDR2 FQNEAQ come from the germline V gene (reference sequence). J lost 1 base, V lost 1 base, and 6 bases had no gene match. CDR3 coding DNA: TGTGCCAGCAGCTTAGGGTCTAGCGGCTTCCAAGAGACCCAGTACTTC. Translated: CASSLGSSGFQETQYF.

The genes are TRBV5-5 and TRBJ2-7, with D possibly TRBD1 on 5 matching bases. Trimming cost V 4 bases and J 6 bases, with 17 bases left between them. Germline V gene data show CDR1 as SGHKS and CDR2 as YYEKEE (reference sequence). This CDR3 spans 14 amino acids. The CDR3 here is CASSPPDSGLEQYF. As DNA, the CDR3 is TGTGCCAGCAGCCCGCCCGACAGTGGGCTCGAGCAGTACTTC.

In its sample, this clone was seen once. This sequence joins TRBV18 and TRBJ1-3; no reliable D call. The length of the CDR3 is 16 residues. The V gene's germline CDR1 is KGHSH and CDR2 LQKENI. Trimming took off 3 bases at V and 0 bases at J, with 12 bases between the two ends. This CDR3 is CASSPGRISSGNTIYF. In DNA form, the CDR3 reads TGTGCCAGCTCACCGGGAAGGATATCCTCTGGAAACACCATATATTTT.

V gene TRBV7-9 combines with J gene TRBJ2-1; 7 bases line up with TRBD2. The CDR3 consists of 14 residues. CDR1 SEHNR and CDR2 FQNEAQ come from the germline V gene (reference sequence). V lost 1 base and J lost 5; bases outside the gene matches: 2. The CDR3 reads CASSLGGTNNEQFF. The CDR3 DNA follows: TGTGCCAGCAGCTTAGGCGGGACTAACAATGAGCAGTTCTTC.

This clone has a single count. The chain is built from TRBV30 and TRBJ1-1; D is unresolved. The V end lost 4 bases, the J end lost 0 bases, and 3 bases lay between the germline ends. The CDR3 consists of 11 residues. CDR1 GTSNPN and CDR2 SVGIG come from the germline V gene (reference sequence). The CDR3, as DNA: TGTGCCTGGACGGTGAACACTGAAGCTTTCTTT. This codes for CAWTVNTEAFF. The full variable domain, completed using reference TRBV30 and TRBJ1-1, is SQTIHQWPATLVQPVGSPLSLECTVEGTSNPNLYWYRQAAGRGLQLLFYSVGIGQISSEVPQNLSASRPQDRQFILSSKKLLLSDSGFYLCAWTVNTEAFFGQGTRLTVV.

This CDR3 reads CASSLSDRENSPLHF. CDR3 in DNA: TGTGCCAGCAGCTTAAGCGACAGGGAAAATTCACCCCTCCACTTT. The J gene is TRBJ1-6, the V gene TRBV11-2, with 7 bases identical to TRBD1. The CDR3 contains 15 residues. V shed 2 bases, J shed 7 bases, and the junction held 5 bases outside the gene matches. Germline V gene data show CDR1 as SGHAT and CDR2 as FQNNGV.

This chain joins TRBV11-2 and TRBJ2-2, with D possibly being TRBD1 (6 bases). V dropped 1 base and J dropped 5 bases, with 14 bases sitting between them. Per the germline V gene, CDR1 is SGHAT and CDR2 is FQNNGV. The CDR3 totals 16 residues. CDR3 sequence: CASSLALTGSTGELFF. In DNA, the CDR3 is TGTGCCAGCAGCTTAGCCCTAACAGGGTCAACCGGGGAGCTGTTTTTT.

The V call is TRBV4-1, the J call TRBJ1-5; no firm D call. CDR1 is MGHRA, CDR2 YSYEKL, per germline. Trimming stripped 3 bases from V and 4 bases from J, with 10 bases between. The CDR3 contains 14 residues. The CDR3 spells CASSQVGMNQPQHF. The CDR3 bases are TGCGCCAGCAGCCAGGTCGGGATGAATCAGCCCCAGCATTTT.

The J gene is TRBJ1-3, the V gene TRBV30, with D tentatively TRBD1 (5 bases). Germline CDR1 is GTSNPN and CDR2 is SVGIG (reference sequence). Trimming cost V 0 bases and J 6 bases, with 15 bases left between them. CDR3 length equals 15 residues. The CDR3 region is CAWSVGESAANTIYF. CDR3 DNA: TGTGCCTGGAGTGTAGGGGAAAGTGCGGCAAACACCATATATTTT.

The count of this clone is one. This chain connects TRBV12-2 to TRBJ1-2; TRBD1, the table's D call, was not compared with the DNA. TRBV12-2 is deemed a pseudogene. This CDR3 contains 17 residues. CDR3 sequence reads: CASRLSGGCRGPCGYTF. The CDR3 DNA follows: TGTGCAAGTCGCTTATCCGGGGGATGCAGGGGGCCCTGCGGCTACACCTTC.